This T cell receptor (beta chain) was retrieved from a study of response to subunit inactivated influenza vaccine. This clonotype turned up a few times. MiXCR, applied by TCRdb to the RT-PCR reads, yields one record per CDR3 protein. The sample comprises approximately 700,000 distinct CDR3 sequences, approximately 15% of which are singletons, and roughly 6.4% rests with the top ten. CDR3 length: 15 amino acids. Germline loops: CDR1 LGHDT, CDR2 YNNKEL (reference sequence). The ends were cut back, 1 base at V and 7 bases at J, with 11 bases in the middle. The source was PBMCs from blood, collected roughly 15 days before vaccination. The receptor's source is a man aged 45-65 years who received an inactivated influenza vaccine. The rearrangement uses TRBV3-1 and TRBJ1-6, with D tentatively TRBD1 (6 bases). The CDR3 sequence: CASSQGDISNSPLHF. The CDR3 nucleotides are TGTGCCAGCAGCCAAGGGGACATTTCAAATTCACCCCTCCACTTT.